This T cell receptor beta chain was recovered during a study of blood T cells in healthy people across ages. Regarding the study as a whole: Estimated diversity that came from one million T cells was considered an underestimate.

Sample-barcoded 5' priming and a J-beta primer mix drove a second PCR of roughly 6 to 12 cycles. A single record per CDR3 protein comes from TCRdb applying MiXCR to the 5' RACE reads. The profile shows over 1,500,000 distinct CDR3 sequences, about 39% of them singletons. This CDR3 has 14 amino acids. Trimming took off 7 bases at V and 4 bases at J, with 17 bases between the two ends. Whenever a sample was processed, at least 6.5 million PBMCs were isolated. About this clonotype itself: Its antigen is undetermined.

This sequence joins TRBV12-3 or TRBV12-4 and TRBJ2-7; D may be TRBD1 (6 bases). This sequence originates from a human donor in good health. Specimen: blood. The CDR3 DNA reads TGTGCCAGCAACAGCAAGGGGGTGAATTACGAGCAGTACTTC. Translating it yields CASNSKGVNYEQYF.